The 10 T cell receptor beta chains given below trace back to one sample, sequenced in a study of graft-versus-host responses after intestinal transplantation. This table comes from immunoSEQ multiplex PCR, and its TCRdb copy is limited to in-frame clones, with some not included. The sample includes about 100,000 clones, roughly 87% of them seen just once. No antigen has been identified for these receptors. This sample comprised unstimulated CD4+ T cells sorted from spleen or lymph node cells, obtained before transplant. These TCRs come from a human donor who was the organ donor for an intestinal transplant.

The V gene is TRBV21-1, the J gene TRBJ1-1. TRBV21-1 is labeled a pseudogene. The CDR3 is 15 amino acids. The DNA for the CDR3 is TGTGCCAGCAGCAAAGGGGGAGGTCTTGACACTGAAGCTTTCTTT. It translates to CASSKGGGLDTEAFF.

The genes are TRBV9 and TRBJ1-2, with 10 bases that match TRBD1. This CDR3 has 14 amino acids. Trimming at V came to 0 bases and at J to 4 bases, leaving 0 bases not matched to a gene. The germline CDR1 and CDR2 sequences are SGDLS and YYNGEE. The CDR3: CASSVGTGGYGYTF. The DNA of the CDR3 is TGTGCCAGCAGCGTAGGGACAGGGGGCTATGGCTACACCTTC.

The rearrangement links TRBV19 to TRBJ1-4; D is ambiguous. Germline-derived CDR1 and CDR2 are LNHDA and SQIVND (reference sequence). Trimming cost V 5 bases and J 8 bases, with 12 bases left between them. CDR3 length equals 13 residues. Written as DNA, the CDR3 is TGTGCCAGTAGTTATTGGACGGGAGAAAAACTGTTTTTT. Its protein product is CASSYWTGEKLFF.

A single count supports this clone. The chain carries TRBV2 and TRBJ1-5, with D perhaps TRBD1 (5 bases). The V end was cut by 5 bases, the J end by 0 bases, with 5 bases between. Per germline, CDR1 SNHLY and CDR2 FYNNEI. This CDR3 is built from 13 residues. The CDR3: CASSQGSNQPQHF. The CDR3, as DNA: TGTGCCAGCAGTCAGGGTAGCAATCAGCCCCAGCATTTT.

This chain joins TRBV6-4 and TRBJ2-7; 12 positions agree with TRBD2. V gave up 2 bases and J gave up 7 bases; unmatched junction bases: 9. Germline CDR1 reads MRHNA; CDR2 reads SNTAGT. CDR3 size: 16 residues. The CDR3 nucleotides read TGTGCCAGCAGTGACACACTAGCGGGGGGCCGGGGGGAGCAGTACTTC. Translation gives CASSDTLAGGRGEQYF.

The table lists this clone with a count of one. This chain uses TRBV28 with TRBJ1-5; 8 nucleotides line up with TRBD1. J was trimmed by 3 bases and V by 2 bases; bases with no gene match: 3. This CDR3 is built from 15 residues. The germline CDR1 and CDR2 sequences are MDHEN and SYDVKM. CDR3 DNA sequence: TGTGCCAGCAGTTTACCGGACAGGGTCAATCAGCCCCAGCATTTT. This gives the protein CASSLPDRVNQPQHF.

This clone was seen more than once but under ten times. The gene calls are TRBV11-3 and TRBJ1-1; D uncertain. CDR1 is SGHNT, CDR2 YENEEA, per germline. With 0 bases removed from V and 9 bases from J, the gap between germline ends came to 8 bases. CDR3 length: 12 amino acids. CDR3 sequence reads: CASSLDHGKAFF. The CDR3 DNA follows: TGTGCCAGCAGCTTAGATCACGGGAAAGCTTTCTTT. Together with reference TRBV11-3 and TRBJ1-1, the CDR3 gives the full variable domain: EAGVVQSPRYKIIEKKQPVAFWCNPISGHNTLYWYLQNLGQGPELLIRYENEEAVDDSQLPKDRFSAERLKGVDSTLKIQPAELGDSAVYLCASSLDHGKAFFGQGTRLTVV.

This clone was seen a handful of times. This sample includes further DNA sequences coding for the same CDR3. The rearrangement joins TRBV7-9 to TRBJ1-1, with a weak D call TRBD1 (5 bases). Germline values: CDR1 SEHNR, CDR2 FQNEAQ (reference sequence). This CDR3 region has 15 residues. Trimming removed 5 bases at V and 0 bases at J, with 13 bases between. CDR3 nucleotide sequence: TGTGCCAGCAGCGTAGGCGGGGCCCTGAACACTGAAGCTTTCTTT. Amino acid sequence: CASSVGGALNTEAFF.

This chain connects TRBV6-5 to TRBJ2-5, with 8 bases identical to TRBD2. Germline V gene lookup returns CDR1 MNHEY and CDR2 SVGAGI. V shed 3 bases and J 7 bases; nucleotides not matched to a gene: 10. This CDR3 is built from 15 residues. The chain's CDR3 is CASSYNKRGYGTQYF. The CDR3 coding sequence is TGTGCCAGCAGTTATAATAAGCGGGGGTACGGGACCCAGTACTTC.

In its sample, this clone was seen once. This chain uses TRBV30 with TRBJ1-5; no clear D gene. The CDR3 covers 14 residues. With 3 bases removed from V and 5 bases from J, the gap between germline ends came to 14 bases. CDR1 and CDR2 (germline): GTSNPN, SVGIG (reference sequence). The CDR3 here is CAWRIWEADQPQHF. Here the CDR3 DNA reads TGTGCCTGGAGAATATGGGAAGCGGATCAGCCCCAGCATTTT.